Following are 7 T cell receptor beta chains from one sample sequenced in a study of shared clonotypes between healthy human individuals. Some clones are missing from TCRdb's copy, which holds only in-frame ones; the method was immunoSEQ multiplex PCR. The sample has over a million clones; roughly 96% are singletons. The source material was naive CD4+ T cells sorted from blood. Subset reported: CD45RA+ positively selected. These receptors all stem from a man aged 25-45 years in good health.

The V and J genes are TRBV7-9 and TRBJ1-1; D gene ambiguous. Trimming cost V 5 bases and J 1 base, with 11 bases left between them. The CDR3 is made up of 14 amino acids. The germline V gene has CDR1 SEHNR and CDR2 FQNEAQ (reference sequence). The CDR3 is CASSVTSKNTEAFF. Written as DNA, the CDR3 is TGTGCCAGCAGCGTGACAAGCAAGAACACTGAAGCTTTCTTT.

This chain uses TRBV28 with TRBJ2-1, with D perhaps TRBD2 (5 bases). The CDR3 runs 12 residues. Germline V lookup: CDR1 MDHEN, CDR2 SYDVKM. Trimming cost V 2 bases and J 8 bases, with 7 bases left between them. CDR3 DNA: TGTGCCAGCAGTTTAAGCGGCGATGAGCAGTTCTTC. Its protein product is CASSLSGDEQFF.

The rearrangement uses TRBV18 and TRBJ2-2, with 10 bases that match TRBD1. The germline V gene encodes CDR1 KGHSH and CDR2 LQKENI. The CDR3 totals 16 residues. The V gene end was trimmed by 2 bases and the J gene end by 3 bases; junction bases not matched to a gene: 3. In DNA, the CDR3 is TGTGCCAGCTCACCAAGGGGACAGGGGTACACCGGGGAGCTGTTTTTT. Translating gives CASSPRGQGYTGELFF.

The rearrangement links TRBV27 to TRBJ1-5; D perhaps matches TRBD1 (5 bases). V was clipped by 8 bases and J by 7 bases, with 15 bases between them. Germline V gene sequence: CDR1 MNHEY, CDR2 SMNVEV (reference sequence). This CDR3 is built from 13 residues. CDR3 loop: CASAGGGRQPQHF. The CDR3 nucleotides are TGTGCCAGCGCTGGGGGGGGTCGGCAGCCCCAGCATTTT.

The rearrangement links TRBV28 to TRBJ2-7; no definite D call. This CDR3 is 16 amino acids long. From germline, CDR1 is MDHEN and CDR2 SYDVKM. V lost 3 bases to trimming and J lost 5 bases, with 20 bases between them. The CDR3, as DNA: TGTGCCAGCAGTTTTTGGGTGCTGGCAGGTATCCACGAGCAGTACTTC. Its protein is CASSFWVLAGIHEQYF. The full variable domain, in which reference TRBV28 and TRBJ2-7 provide the parts outside the CDR3, is DVKVTQSSRYLVKRTGEKVFLECVQDMDHENMFWYRQDPGLGLRLIYFSYDVKMKEKGDIPEGYSVSREKKERFSLILESASTNQTSMYLCASSFWVLAGIHEQYFGPGTRLTVT.

This clone showed up just once. The rearrangement uses TRBV6-5 and TRBJ1-5; 9 bases map to TRBD1. Germline loops: CDR1 MNHEY, CDR2 SVGAGI. The CDR3 is 15 residues long. With 6 bases clipped from V and 5 bases from J, the junction kept 8 bases outside the gene matches. CDR3 nucleotide sequence: TGTGCCAGCAGCTTACTGGGGACAGGGTATCAGCCCCAGCATTTT. It codes for CASSLLGTGYQPQHF.

This chain links TRBV28 with TRBJ1-5; TRBD1 might be the D (5 bases). The CDR3 contains 16 residues. The V end was cut by 6 bases, the J end by 3 bases, with 18 bases between. CDR1 and CDR2 (germline): MDHEN, SYDVKM. CDR3 coding DNA: TGTGCCAGCAGCCGGGGCCGTGGCCTGGTCAATCAGCCCCAGCATTTT. This codes for CASSRGRGLVNQPQHF.